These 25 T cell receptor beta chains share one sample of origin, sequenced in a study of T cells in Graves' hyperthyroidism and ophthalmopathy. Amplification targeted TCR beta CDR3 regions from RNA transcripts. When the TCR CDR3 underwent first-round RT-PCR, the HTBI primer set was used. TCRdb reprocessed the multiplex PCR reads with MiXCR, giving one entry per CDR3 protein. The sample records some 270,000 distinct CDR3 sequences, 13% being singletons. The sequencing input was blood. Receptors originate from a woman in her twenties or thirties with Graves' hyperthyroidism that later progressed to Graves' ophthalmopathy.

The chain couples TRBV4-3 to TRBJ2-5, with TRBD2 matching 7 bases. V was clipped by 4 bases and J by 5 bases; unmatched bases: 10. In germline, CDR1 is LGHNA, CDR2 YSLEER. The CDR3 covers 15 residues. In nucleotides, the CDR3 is TGCGCCAGCAGCCCCCCCACGGGAGGCACGGAGACCCAGTACTTC. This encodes CASSPPTGGTETQYF.

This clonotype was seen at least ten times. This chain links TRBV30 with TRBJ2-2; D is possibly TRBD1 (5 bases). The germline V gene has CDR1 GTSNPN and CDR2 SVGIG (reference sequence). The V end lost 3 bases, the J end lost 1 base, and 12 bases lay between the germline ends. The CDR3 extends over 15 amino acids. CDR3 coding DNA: TGTGCCTGGAGGGTAGGGGTATGGAACACCGGGGAGCTGTTTTTT. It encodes CAWRVGVWNTGELFF.

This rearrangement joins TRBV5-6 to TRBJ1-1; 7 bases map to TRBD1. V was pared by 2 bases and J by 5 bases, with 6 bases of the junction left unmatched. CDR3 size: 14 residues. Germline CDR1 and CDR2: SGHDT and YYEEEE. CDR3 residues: CASSLDRVWTEAFF. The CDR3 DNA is TGTGCCAGCAGCTTAGACAGGGTATGGACTGAAGCTTTCTTT.

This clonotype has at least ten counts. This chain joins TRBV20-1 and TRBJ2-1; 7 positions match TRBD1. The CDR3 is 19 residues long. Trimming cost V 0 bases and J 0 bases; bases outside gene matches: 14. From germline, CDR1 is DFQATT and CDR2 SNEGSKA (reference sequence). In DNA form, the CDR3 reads TGCAGTGCTAGAGATGGGGGACAGTTAACAACGGCCTCCTACAATGAGCAGTTCTTC. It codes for CSARDGGQLTTASYNEQFF.

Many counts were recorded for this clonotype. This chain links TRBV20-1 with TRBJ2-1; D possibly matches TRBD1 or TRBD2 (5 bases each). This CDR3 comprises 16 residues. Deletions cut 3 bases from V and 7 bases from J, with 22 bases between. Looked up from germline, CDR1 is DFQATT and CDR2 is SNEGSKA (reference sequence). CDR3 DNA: TGCAGTGCTAGGGTGAGGGGTACCTGGAGCATGAATGAGCAGTTCTTC. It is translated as CSARVRGTWSMNEQFF.

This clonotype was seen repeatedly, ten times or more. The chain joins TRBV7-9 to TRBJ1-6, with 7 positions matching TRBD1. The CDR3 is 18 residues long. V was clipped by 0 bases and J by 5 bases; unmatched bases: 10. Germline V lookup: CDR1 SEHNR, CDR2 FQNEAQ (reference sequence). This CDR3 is CASSLAPPRDSHNSPLHF. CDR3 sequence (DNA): TGTGCCAGCAGCTTAGCCCCGCCACGGGACAGCCATAATTCACCCCTCCACTTT.

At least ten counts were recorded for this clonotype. The CDR3 loop is CATSRDRIAADGYTGELFF. CDR3 nucleotides: TGTGCCACCAGCAGAGATCGGATAGCCGCAGACGGGTACACCGGGGAGCTGTTTTTT. The chain uses TRBV15 and TRBJ2-2; D remains unclear. Germline V lookup: CDR1 LNHNV, CDR2 YYDKDF (reference sequence). Trimming took off 0 bases at V and 3 bases at J, with 20 bases between the two ends. The CDR3 has 19 residues. Using reference TRBV15 and TRBJ2-2 for the parts outside the CDR3, the full variable domain is DAMVIQNPRYQVTQFGKPVTLSCSQTLNHNVMYWYQQKSSQAPKLLFHYYDKDFNNEADTPDNFQSRRPNTSFCFLDIRSPGLGDTAMYLCATSRDRIAADGYTGELFFGEGSRLTVL.

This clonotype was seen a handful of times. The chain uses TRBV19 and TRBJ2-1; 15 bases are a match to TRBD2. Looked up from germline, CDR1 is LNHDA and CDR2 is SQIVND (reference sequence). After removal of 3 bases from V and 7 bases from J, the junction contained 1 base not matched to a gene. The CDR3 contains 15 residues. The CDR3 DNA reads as TGTGCCAGTAGTATGGGGACTAGCGGGAGGAATGAGCAGTTCTTC. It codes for CASSMGTSGRNEQFF.

The CDR3 sequence is CASTWGGMENTEAFF. In nucleotides, the CDR3 is TGTGCCAGCACCTGGGGGGGGATGGAAAACACTGAAGCTTTCTTT. The chain employs TRBV12-3 or TRBV12-4 and TRBJ1-1, with a possible D match to TRBD1 (5 bases). The CDR3 is 15 residues long. V was pared by 7 bases and J by 2 bases, with 17 bases between.

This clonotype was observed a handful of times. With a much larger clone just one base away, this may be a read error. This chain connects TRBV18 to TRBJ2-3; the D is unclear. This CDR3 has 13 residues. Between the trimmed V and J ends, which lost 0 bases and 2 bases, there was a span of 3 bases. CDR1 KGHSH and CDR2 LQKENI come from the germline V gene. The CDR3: CASSPPVTDTQYF. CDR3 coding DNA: TGTGCCAGCTCACCACCAGTCACAGATACGCAGTATTTT.

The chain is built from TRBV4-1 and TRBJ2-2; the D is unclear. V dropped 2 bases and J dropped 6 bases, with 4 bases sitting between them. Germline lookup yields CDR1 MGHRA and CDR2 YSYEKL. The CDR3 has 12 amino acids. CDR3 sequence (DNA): TGCGCCAGCAGCCAAAAGCCCGGGGAGCTGTTTTTT. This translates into CASSQKPGELFF.

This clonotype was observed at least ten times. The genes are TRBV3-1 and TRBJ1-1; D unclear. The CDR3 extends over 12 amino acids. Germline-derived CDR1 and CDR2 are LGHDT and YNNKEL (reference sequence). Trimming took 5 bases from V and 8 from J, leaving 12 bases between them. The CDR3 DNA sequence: TGTGCCAGCAGCTCTCGACGGGCAGAAGCTTTCTTT. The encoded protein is CASSSRRAEAFF.

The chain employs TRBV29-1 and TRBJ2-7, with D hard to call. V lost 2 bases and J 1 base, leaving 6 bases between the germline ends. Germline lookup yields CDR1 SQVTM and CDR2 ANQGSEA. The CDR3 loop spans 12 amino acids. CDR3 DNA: TGCAGCGTTGAAACAGAGTCCTACGAGCAGTACTTC. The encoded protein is CSVETESYEQYF.

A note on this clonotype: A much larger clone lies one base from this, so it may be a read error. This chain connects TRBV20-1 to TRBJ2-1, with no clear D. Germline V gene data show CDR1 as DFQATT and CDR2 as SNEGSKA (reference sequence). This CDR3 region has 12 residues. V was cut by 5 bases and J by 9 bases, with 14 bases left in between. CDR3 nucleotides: TGCAGTGCTTGGTGGGTGTCCTCTGAGCAGTTCTTC. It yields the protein CSAWWVSSEQFF.

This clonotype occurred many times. CDR3 nucleotides: TGCGCCAGCAGCCCTCTCGGGAGCAATCAGCCCCAGCATTTT. Protein: CASSPLGSNQPQHF. The chain carries TRBV5-1 and TRBJ1-5; D unresolved. The CDR3 spans 14 residues. V shed 4 bases and J shed 1 base, with 9 bases lying between them. Germline V gives CDR1 SGHRS, CDR2 YFSETQ. The full variable domain, rest sourced from reference TRBV5-1 and TRBJ1-5, is KAGVTQTPRYLIKTRGQQVTLSCSPISGHRSVSWYQQTPGQGLQFLFEYFSETQRNKGNFPGRFSGRQFSNSRSEMNVSTLELGDSALYLCASSPLGSNQPQHFGDGTRLSIL.

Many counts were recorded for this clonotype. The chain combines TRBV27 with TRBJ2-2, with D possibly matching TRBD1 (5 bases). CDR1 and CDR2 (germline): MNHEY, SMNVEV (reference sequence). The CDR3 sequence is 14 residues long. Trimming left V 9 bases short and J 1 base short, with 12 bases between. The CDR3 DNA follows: TGTGCCAGTCGACCTGACAGGAACACCGGGGAGCTGTTTTTT. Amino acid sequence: CASRPDRNTGELFF.

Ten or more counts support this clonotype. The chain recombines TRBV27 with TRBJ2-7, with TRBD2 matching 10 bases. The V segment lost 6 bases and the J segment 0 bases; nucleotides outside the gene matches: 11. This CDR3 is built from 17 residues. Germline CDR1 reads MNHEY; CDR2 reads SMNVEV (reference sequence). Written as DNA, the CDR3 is TGTGCCAGCAGAAGGTTGACTAGCGGGTTCAGCTCCTACGAGCAGTACTTC. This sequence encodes CASRRLTSGFSSYEQYF.

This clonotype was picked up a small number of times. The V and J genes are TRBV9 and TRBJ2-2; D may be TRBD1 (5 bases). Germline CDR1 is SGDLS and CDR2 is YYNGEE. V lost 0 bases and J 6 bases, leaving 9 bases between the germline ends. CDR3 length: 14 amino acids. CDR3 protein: CASSVDQGSGELFF. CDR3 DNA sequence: TGTGCCAGCAGCGTAGATCAGGGATCCGGGGAGCTGTTTTTT.

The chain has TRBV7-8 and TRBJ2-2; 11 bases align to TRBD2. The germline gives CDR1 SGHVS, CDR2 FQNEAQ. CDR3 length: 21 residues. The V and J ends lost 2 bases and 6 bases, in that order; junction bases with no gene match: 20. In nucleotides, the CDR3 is TGTGCCAGCAGCTTATATGGCAGGGGGATAGTAGCGGGAGGGTTCGCCGGGGAGCTGTTTTTT. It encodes CASSLYGRGIVAGGFAGELFF.

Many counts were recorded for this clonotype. Written as DNA, the CDR3 is TGTGCCAGCAGCCACCCGACTAGCCCGGATGAGCAGTTCTTC. Amino acid sequence: CASSHPTSPDEQFF. The J gene is TRBJ2-1, the V gene TRBV3-1, with 7 bases aligning to TRBD2. This CDR3 region has 14 residues. After removal of 3 bases from V and 8 bases from J, the junction contained 7 bases not matched to a gene. CDR1 and CDR2 from the germline V gene are LGHDT and YNNKEL (reference sequence).

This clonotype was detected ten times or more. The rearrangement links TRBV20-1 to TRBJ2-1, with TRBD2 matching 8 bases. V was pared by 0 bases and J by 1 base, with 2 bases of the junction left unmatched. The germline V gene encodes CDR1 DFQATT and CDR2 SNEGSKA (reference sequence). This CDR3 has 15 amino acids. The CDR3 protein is CSARELAESYNEQFF. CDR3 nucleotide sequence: TGCAGTGCTAGAGAACTAGCGGAGTCCTACAATGAGCAGTTCTTC.

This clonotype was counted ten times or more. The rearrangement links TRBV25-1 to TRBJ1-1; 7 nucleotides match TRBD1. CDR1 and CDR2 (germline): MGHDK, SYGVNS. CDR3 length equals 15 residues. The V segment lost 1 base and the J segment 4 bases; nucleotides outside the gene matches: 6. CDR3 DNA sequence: TGTGCCAGCAGTGAATCGAGGGGGCGAGGCACTGAAGCTTTCTTT. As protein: CASSESRGRGTEAFF.

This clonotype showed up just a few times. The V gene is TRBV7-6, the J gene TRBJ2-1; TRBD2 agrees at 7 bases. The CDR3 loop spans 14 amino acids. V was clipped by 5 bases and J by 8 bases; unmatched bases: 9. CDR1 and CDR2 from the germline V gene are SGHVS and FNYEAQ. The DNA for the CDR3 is TGTGCCAGCAGCCTCTGGGCGGGGAGGGATGAGCAGTTCTTC. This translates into CASSLWAGRDEQFF.

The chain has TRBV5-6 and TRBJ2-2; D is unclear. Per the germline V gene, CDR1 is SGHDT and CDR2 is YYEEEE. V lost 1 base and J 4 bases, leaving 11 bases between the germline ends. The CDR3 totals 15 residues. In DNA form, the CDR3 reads TGTGCCAGCAGCTTGATAGGGTCGGTCACCGGGGAGCTGTTTTTT. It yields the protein CASSLIGSVTGELFF.

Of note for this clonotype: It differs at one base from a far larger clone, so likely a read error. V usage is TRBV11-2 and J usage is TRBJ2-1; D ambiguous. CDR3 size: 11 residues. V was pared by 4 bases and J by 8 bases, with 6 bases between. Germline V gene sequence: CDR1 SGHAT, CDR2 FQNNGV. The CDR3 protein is CASSSNDEQFF. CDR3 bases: TGTGCCAGCAGCTCAAACGATGAGCAGTTCTTC. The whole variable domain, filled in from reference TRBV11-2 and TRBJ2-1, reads EAGVAQSPRYKIIEKRQSVAFWCNPISGHATLYWYQQILGQGPKLLIQFQNNGVVDDSQLPKDRFSAERLKGVDSTLKIQPAKLEDSAVYLCASSSNDEQFFGPGTRLTVL.